The rows below give T cell receptor beta chains drawn from one sample of a study of cytomegalovirus exposure and HLA in healthy donors. TCRdb keeps only in-frame clones here, not all; method: immunoSEQ multiplex PCR. This repertoire shows about 130,000 clones, around three quarters found once; its top ten account for 4.8%. The sequencing input was PBMCs. The receptor set was obtained from a man younger than 45 in good health. The CDR3 runs from the conserved cysteine through the conserved F or W. D genes are given only for firm matches. Rows give clone size only sometimes, using once, few, many, or a class for an expanded clone.

>NA|once|TRBV9|TRBJ2-3
TGTGCCAGCAGAGGGACATCTGAAGATACGCAGTATTTT
CASRGTSEDTQYF
>TRBD1|NA|TRBV7-9|TRBJ2-5
TGTGCCAGCAGCCGGACAGGGGGGCAGGAGACCCAGTACTTC
CASSRTGGQETQYF
>NA|NA|TRBV2|TRBJ2-7
TGTGCCAGCAGTGGGTCAGGGCAGGACTCCTACGAGCAGTACTTC
CASSGSGQDSYEQYF
>NA|NA|TRBV7-5|TRBJ2-1
TGTGCCAGAAGCCATTTGGGCTTAAGCTCCTACAATGAGCAGTTCTTC
CARSHLGLSSYNEQFF
>TRBD1|NA|TRBV28|TRBJ1-3
TGTGCCAGCAGTCGCCGACAGGGGGCGGGGGGAAACACCATATATTTT
CASSRRQGAGGNTIYF
>NA|NA|TRBV29-1|TRBJ1-2
TGCAGCGCTGGGGATGGGGGGTATGGCTACACCTTC
CSAGDGGYGYTF
>NA|NA|TRBV7-6|TRBJ2-7
TGTGCCAGCAGCTTAGGGAGAGGGGGGGGGATCGGCGAGCAGTACTTC
CASSLGRGGGIGEQYF
>NA|NA|TRBV7-9|TRBJ2-2
TGTGCCAGCAGACCTGACAGTCTCACCGGGGAGCTGTTTTTT
CASRPDSLTGELFF
>NA|NA|TRBV28|TRBJ2-2
TGTGCCAGCAGATTCATCACCGGGGAGCTGTTTTTT
CASRFITGELFF
>NA|NA|TRBV5-1|TRBJ2-5
TGCGCCAGCAGCTCGCTCCCGACAGATCAAGAGACCCAGTACTTC
CASSSLPTDQETQYF
>NA|NA|TRBV6-6|TRBJ1-6
TGTGCCAGCAGTTACTCGAAGGAGAGTGGATCACCCCTCCACTTT
CASSYSKESGSPLHF
>TRBD2|once|TRBV28|TRBJ2-7
TGTGCCAGCACCTCGGGGGGATACGAGCAGTACTTC
CASTSGGYEQYF
>NA|NA|TRBV18|TRBJ1-4
TGTGCCAGCTCCTTTACAGGTGCAACTAATGAAAAACTGTTTTTT
CASSFTGATNEKLFF
>TRBD2|NA|TRBV7-8|TRBJ2-1
TGTGCCAGCAGCTTAATAACGGGGGGGTTCAATGAGCAGTTCTTC
CASSLITGGFNEQFF
>NA|NA|TRBV5-1|TRBJ2-3
TGCGCCAGCAGCCGGCTAGCCGCAGATACGCAGTATTTT
CASSRLAADTQYF
>NA|once|TRBV18|TRBJ2-5
TGTGCCAGCTCACCTCGGGACCAAGAGACCCAGTACTTC
CASSPRDQETQYF
>TRBD2|NA|TRBV7-6|TRBJ2-1
TGTGCCAGCAGCTTAGTCGGGACTAGCCTCATCAATGAGCAGTTCTTC
CASSLVGTSLINEQFF
>NA|NA|TRBV7-8|TRBJ1-1
TGTGCCAGCAGCTTAAGGGGAACCGGGACAATGAACACTGAAGCTTTCTTT
CASSLRGTGTMNTEAFF
>NA|few|TRBV7-9|TRBJ1-1
TGTGCCAGCAGCCCATTAAGAGGCCCCCGGAATGAAGCTTTCTTT
CASSPLRGPRNEAFF
>NA|NA|TRBV5-1|TRBJ1-2
TGCGCCAGCAGCTTGGGAACAGGGAGTAGCTATGGCTACACCTTC
CASSLGTGSSYGYTF
>TRBD2|NA|TRBV6-1|TRBJ2-5
TGTGCCAGCAGTGAGCAGCGGGAGGCCATGTTCCAAGAGACCCAGTACTTC
CASSEQREAMFQETQYF
>NA|NA|TRBV9|TRBJ2-5
TGTGCCAGCAGCGACCGGGACAACCCGGTAGGGGAGCAGTACTTC
CASSDRDNPVGEQYF
>TRBD1|NA|TRBV15|TRBJ2-3
TGTGCCACCGGCTTAGGACAGGGCCAAACAGATACGCAGTATTTT
CATGLGQGQTDTQYF
>TRBD2|NA|TRBV18|TRBJ2-2
TGTGCCAGCTCACCACCGGGACTAGCGAACACCGGGGAGCTGTTTTTT
CASSPPGLANTGELFF
>NA|NA|TRBV7-9|TRBJ1-1
TGTGCCAGCAGCTTAGGGCAGAACACTGAAGCTTTCTTT
CASSLGQNTEAFF
>TRBD2|NA|TRBV25-1|TRBJ2-1
TGTGCCAGCAGTGAATCCGCCGGACTAGCGGGAGGTTATGAGCAGTTCTTC
CASSESAGLAGGYEQFF
>NA|NA|TRBV5-1|TRBJ2-5
TGCGCCAGCAGGACCGGGACTCACCAAGAGACCCAGTACTTC
CASRTGTHQETQYF
>NA|NA|TRBV19|TRBJ1-4
TGTGCCAGTAGTATCACCCACAGGGCCTCATTTGAAAAACTGTTTTTT
CASSITHRASFEKLFF
>NA|NA|TRBV7-9|TRBJ2-1
TGTTCCAGCAGCCCACCCCCCCGCATGGCCACCAATGAGCAGTTCTTC
CSSSPPPRMATNEQFF
>NA|few|TRBV27|TRBJ2-1
TGTGCCAGCAGCGCCCCGCCGGGTACCCCGAATGAGCAGTTCTTC
CASSAPPGTPNEQFF
>NA|few|TRBV25-1|TRBJ2-3
TGTGCCAGCAGTGAATCAGATGATACGCAGTATTTT
CASSESDDTQYF
>TRBD2|NA|TRBV11-3|TRBJ2-1
TGTGCCAGCAGCTTAGATGGGACTAGCGGACACAATGAGCAGTTCTTC
CASSLDGTSGHNEQFF
>TRBD1|few|TRBV11-2|TRBJ1-4
TGTGCCAGCAGCGGACCGGACAGGGGGTGGAAACTGTTTTTT
CASSGPDRGWKLFF
>NA|NA|TRBV2|TRBJ1-2
TGTGCCAGCAGTGGGACTACGAACTATGGCTACACCTTC
CASSGTTNYGYTF
>TRBD2|once|TRBV7-9|TRBJ2-4
TGTGCCAGCAGCTGGATAGCGGGAGATGGGTACATTCAGTACTTC
CASSWIAGDGYIQYF
>NA|few|TRBV2|TRBJ2-5
TGTGCCAGCAGGGCTGGGACCCAGTACTTC
CASRAGTQYF
>NA|once|TRBV6-6|TRBJ2-7
TGTGCCAGCACCAACCCCAGCGGAACCTACGAGCAGTACTTC
CASTNPSGTYEQYF
>NA|NA|TRBV6-1|TRBJ2-1
TGTGCCAGCAGTGACCAAGAGCGGGCCGCAAAGTACAATGAGCAGTTCTTC
CASSDQERAAKYNEQFF
>NA|NA|TRBV28|TRBJ1-1
TGTGCCAGCAGTTCCCAGGGATCCGGGAACACTGAAGCTTTCTTT
CASSSQGSGNTEAFF
>NA|NA|TRBV7-3|TRBJ2-1
TGTGCCAGCAGCTTAACATTTTCCGGGACAACATACAATGAGCAGTTCTTC
CASSLTFSGTTYNEQFF
>NA|NA|TRBV5-1|TRBJ1-1
TGCGCCAGCAGCTTTCAGGGGAGCACTGAAGCTTTCTTT
CASSFQGSTEAFF
>TRBD1|NA|TRBV19|TRBJ2-1
TGTGCCAGTAGTATCCCAGGGGGCCACACTGGCATCGAGCAGTTCTTC
CASSIPGGHTGIEQFF
>TRBD1|NA|TRBV28|TRBJ2-7
TGTGCCAGCAACGCCGGGACAGCTAACTACGAGCAGTACTTC
CASNAGTANYEQYF
>TRBD1|NA|TRBV15|TRBJ1-1
TGTGCCACCAGCAGCGCCCCGGGGACAGGGGTGAACACTGAAGCTTTCTTT
CATSSAPGTGVNTEAFF
>TRBD1|NA|TRBV18|TRBJ1-1
TGTGCCAGCTCACCAAACCGGGACAGTGAAGCTTTCTTT
CASSPNRDSEAFF
>NA|NA|TRBV5-6|TRBJ2-5
TGTGCCAGCAGCTCGGGGTGGGAAGAGACCCAGTACTTC
CASSSGWEETQYF
>TRBD2|NA|TRBV7-8|TRBJ2-3
TGTGCCAGCAGCCGGCAGGGGACTAGCGCTAGCACAGATACGCAGTATTTT
CASSRQGTSASTDTQYF
>TRBD2|NA|TRBV7-9|TRBJ2-3
TGTGCCAGCAGCCTGGGGACTAGGATGGCAGATACGCAGTATTTT
CASSLGTRMADTQYF
>NA|few|TRBV6-1|TRBJ1-5
TGTGCCAGCAGGGAGTACGTTGGCAATCAGCCCCAGCATTTT
CASREYVGNQPQHF